Shown below are 3 T cell receptor beta chains from a single sample sequenced in a study of blood T cell repertoires in COVID-19. Clones were sequenced by immunoSEQ multiplex PCR, and TCRdb holds only the in-frame ones, with some missing. The table has hundreds of thousands of clones, nearly 90% seen once; the top ten hold around 0.9%. Source material: peripheral blood. Source of these receptors: a man between 18 and 35 years old with COVID-19, enrolled during active disease.

CDR3 DNA sequence: TGTGCCAGCAGTGACGGTGTTTTAAACTATGGCTACACCTTC. Residues: CASSDGVLNYGYTF. The rearrangement joins TRBV2 to TRBJ1-2; D not resolved. In germline, CDR1 is SNHLY, CDR2 FYNNEI. The V end lost 3 bases, the J end lost 2 bases, and 10 bases lay between the germline ends. The CDR3 extends over 14 amino acids.

The gene calls are TRBV5-4 and TRBJ1-2; 9 nucleotides align to TRBD1. V dropped 4 bases and J dropped 2; count of bases not matched to a gene: 6. This CDR3 has 15 amino acids. CDR1 and CDR2 (germline): SGHNT, YYREEE (reference sequence). The CDR3 nucleotides are TGTGCCAGCAGCGCAGGGGACAGGGAAAACTATGGCTACACCTTC. It encodes CASSAGDRENYGYTF. The complete variable domain, with remaining parts taken from reference TRBV5-4 and TRBJ1-2, reads ETGVTQSPTHLIKTRGQQVTLRCSSQSGHNTVSWYQQALGQGPQFIFQYYREEENGRGNFPPRFSGLQFPNYSSELNVNALELDDSALYLCASSAGDRENYGYTFGSGTRLTVV.

The rearrangement links TRBV7-2 to TRBJ1-5; 9 bases are shared with TRBD1. J gave up 8 bases and V 6 bases, and 11 bases lay outside the gene matches. The CDR3 has 15 amino acids. CDR1 and CDR2 (germline): SGHTA, FQGNSA. CDR3 residues: CASSSSGTGFKPQHF. DNA of the CDR3: TGTGCCAGCAGTTCCTCCGGGACAGGGTTCAAGCCCCAGCATTTT.